Shown below are 19 T cell receptor beta chains from a single sample sequenced in a study of blood T cell repertoires in COVID-19 (dated by TCRdb to 2020 to 2022). Libraries were built with the immunoSEQ multiplex PCR assay. Not all clones reach the TCRdb copy of this immuneACCESS table, which keeps in-frame sequences only. Checked studies attribute under half of the gap to unresolved V genes and leave the rest unexplained. Here the sample has under 200,000 clones; around 85% occur a single time. The top ten constitute roughly 8.6% of the sample. Sequenced input: peripheral blood. The receptor set was obtained from a man in his fifties or sixties with acute or convalescent COVID-19.

This rearrangement joins TRBV3-1 (or the pseudogene TRBV3-2) to TRBJ2-1, with D perhaps matching TRBD2 (6 bases). This CDR3 contains 15 residues. V was cut by 2 bases and J by 7 bases, with 15 bases left in between. CDR1 and CDR2 (germline): LGHDT, YNNKEL (reference sequence). The CDR3 DNA sequence: TGTGCCAGCAGCCAACACGGGGGACCTACGAATGAGCAGTTCTTC. Residues: CASSQHGGPTNEQFF.

The chain carries TRBV10-3 and TRBJ1-2; D is uncertain. The CDR3 loop spans 13 amino acids. Trimming removed 5 bases at V and 12 bases at J, with 19 bases between. Germline V lookup: CDR1 ENHRY, CDR2 SYGVKD. CDR3 in amino acids: CAISPLPLNQDTF. Written as DNA, the CDR3 is TGTGCCATCAGTCCCTTGCCTTTAAATCAGGACACCTTC.

This clone has just a few counts. The chain combines TRBV5-1 with TRBJ1-1; 12 bases agree with TRBD1. CDR1 is SGHRS and CDR2 is YFSETQ in the germline V gene. This CDR3 contains 15 residues. The trim removed 4 bases at V and 5 bases at J, leaving 6 bases unmatched. The CDR3 reads CASSRDRGLRTEAFF. In DNA, the CDR3 is TGCGCCAGCAGCCGGGACAGGGGGCTCAGAACTGAAGCTTTCTTT.

The chain employs TRBV7-3 and TRBJ2-3; 10 nucleotides agree with TRBD2. Germline assignment: CDR1 SGHTA and CDR2 FQGTGA. The CDR3 is made up of 16 amino acids. With V trimmed by 4 bases and J by 1 base, 5 bases remained unmatched. The CDR3 region has the DNA TGTGCCAGCAGCTACGCCCTAGCGGGAGGCACAGATACGCAGTATTTT. This codes for CASSYALAGGTDTQYF.

The genes are TRBV18 and TRBJ2-7, with TRBD2 matching over 12 bases. The V gene end was trimmed by 2 bases and the J gene end by 1 base; junction bases not matched to a gene: 0. CDR3 length: 15 amino acids. Germline-derived CDR1 and CDR2 are KGHSH and LQKENI. DNA for the CDR3: TGTGCCAGCTCACCAGGACTAGCGGGGTCCTACGAGCAGTACTTC. Translation gives CASSPGLAGSYEQYF.

The rearrangement joins TRBV10-1 to TRBJ1-2; D possibly corresponds to TRBD1 (5 bases). Germline loops: CDR1 WNHNN, CDR2 SYGVQD (reference sequence). The V end was cut by 6 bases, the J end by 1 base, with 6 bases between. The CDR3 totals 12 residues. The DNA for the CDR3 is TGCGCCAGCAGCCAGGGTAACTATGGCTACACCTTC. It translates to CASSQGNYGYTF.

As regards this clone: Sequence at one end of the junction differs from germline and may be a read error. The DNA for the CDR3 is TGTGTCAGCCCAGGGGCAAAGTATGGCTACACCTTC. The encoded protein is CVSPGAKYGYTF. The V gene is TRBV2, the J gene TRBJ1-2; possibly TRBD1 for D (6 bases). Germline-derived CDR1 and CDR2 are SNHLY and FYNNEI. This CDR3 spans 12 amino acids.

This clone is a singleton in its sample. The chain couples TRBV7-3 to TRBJ1-1; 10 bases match TRBD1. J was trimmed by 5 bases and V by 5 bases; bases with no gene match: 5. The V gene's germline CDR1 is SGHTA and CDR2 FQGTGA. The CDR3 length is 14 residues. CDR3 DNA: TGTGCCAGCAGCCCCGGACAGGGGGGGACTGAAGCTTTCTTT. Amino acids: CASSPGQGGTEAFF. Combining the CDR3 with reference TRBV7-3 and TRBJ1-1 gives the whole variable domain GAGVSQTPSNKVTEKGKYVELRCDPISGHTALYWYRQSLGQGPEFLIYFQGTGAADDSGLPNDRFFAVRPEGSVSTLKIQRTERGDSAVYLCASSPGQGGTEAFFGQGTRLTVV.

The chain uses TRBV6-6 and TRBJ2-1; TRBD2 is a possible D gene (5 bases). The CDR3 sequence is 14 residues long. The germline V and J ends were trimmed by 5 bases and 2 bases, with 10 bases remaining between them. The V gene's germline CDR1 is MNHNY and CDR2 SVGAGI (reference sequence). CDR3 sequence (DNA): TGTGCCAGCAGTGACGGACTGACCTACAATGAGCAGTTCTTC. Its translation is CASSDGLTYNEQFF.

The chain carries TRBV7-9 and TRBJ2-7; 8 nucleotides agree with TRBD1. The ends lost 1 base at V and 7 bases at J; junction bases unmatched: 6. The CDR3 spans 14 residues. Per germline, CDR1 SEHNR and CDR2 FQNEAQ (reference sequence). The CDR3 spells CASSLVRGPGEQYF. In nucleotides, the CDR3 is TGTGCCAGCAGCTTAGTCAGGGGGCCGGGGGAGCAGTACTTC.

V is TRBV7-3 and J is TRBJ2-1, with D possibly TRBD2 on 7 matching bases. CDR1 SGHTA and CDR2 FQGTGA come from the germline V gene. The CDR3 is 16 residues long. Trimming cost V 5 bases and J 9 bases, with 23 bases left between them. The CDR3 sequence is CASSLLVGGGSREQFF. The CDR3 region has the DNA TGTGCCAGCAGCCTCCTAGTGGGAGGGGGGTCCCGTGAGCAGTTCTTC.

The chain couples TRBV2 to TRBJ2-5; 7 nucleotides line up with TRBD2. V lost 6 bases to trimming and J lost 3 bases; unmatched junction nucleotides: 7. In germline, CDR1 is SNHLY, CDR2 FYNNEI. The CDR3 is 14 amino acids. CDR3 sequence reads: CASSGGRGEETQYF. CDR3 nucleotides: TGTGCCAGCAGCGGGGGTCGGGGGGAAGAGACCCAGTACTTC.

This clone has a handful of counts. V is TRBV7-8 and J is TRBJ1-1; 9 bases align to TRBD1. Trimming took 5 bases from V and 6 from J; bases not matched to a gene: 7. This CDR3 comprises 14 residues. CDR1 is SGHVS, CDR2 FQNEAQ, per germline. The CDR3 DNA is TGTGCCAGCAGCCTTTCTACAGGGGGCGCTGAAGCTTTCTTT. As protein: CASSLSTGGAEAFF. Together with reference TRBV7-8 and TRBJ1-1, the CDR3 gives the full variable domain: GAGVSQSPRYKVAKRGQDVALRCDPISGHVSLFWYQQALGQGPEFLTYFQNEAQLDKSGLPSDRFFAERPEGSVSTLKIQRTQQEDSAVYLCASSLSTGGAEAFFGQGTRLTVV.

V and J are TRBV5-1 and TRBJ1-1; D may be TRBD1 (6 bases). The CDR3 totals 15 residues. CDR1 is SGHRS and CDR2 is YFSETQ in the germline V gene. The V and J ends lost 4 bases and 0 bases respectively, with 13 bases between them. The CDR3 region has the DNA TGCGCCAGCAGCCTCAGACAGGCAATGAACACTGAAGCTTTCTTT. It translates to CASSLRQAMNTEAFF.

The CDR3 here is CASRRASSYNSPLHF. Here the CDR3 DNA reads TGTGCCAGCCGGAGAGCTAGCTCCTATAATTCACCCCTCCACTTT. The chain combines TRBV2 with TRBJ1-6, with unresolved D. The length of the CDR3 is 15 residues. Trimming took off 8 bases at V and 0 bases at J, with 11 bases between the two ends. In germline, CDR1 is SNHLY, CDR2 FYNNEI. The whole variable domain, remainder taken from reference TRBV2 and TRBJ1-6, is EPEVTQTPSHQVTQMGQEVILRCVPISNHLYFYWYRQILGQKVEFLVSFYNNEISEKSEIFDDQFSVERPDGSNFTLKIRSTKLEDSAMYFCASRRASSYNSPLHFGNGTRLTVT.

This chain connects TRBV28 to TRBJ2-7, with D hard to call. In germline, CDR1 is MDHEN, CDR2 SYDVKM. Deletions cut 5 bases from V and 4 bases from J, with 12 bases between. The CDR3 covers 13 residues. CDR3 amino acids: CASSRNLRYEQYF. The CDR3 DNA sequence: TGTGCCAGCAGTAGAAACCTCAGATACGAGCAGTACTTC.

The rearrangement links TRBV4-1 to TRBJ1-6; D is unresolved. From germline, CDR1 is MGHRA and CDR2 YSYEKL. The CDR3 runs 15 residues. Trimming shortened V by 0 bases and J by 5 bases, and 8 bases separated the two germline ends. CDR3 DNA: TGCGCCAGCAGCCAAGATTCCAGGAATAATTCACCCCTCCACTTT. Translated, it gives CASSQDSRNNSPLHF.

In this sample, this clone turned up once. The chain recombines TRBV28 with TRBJ1-5, with a possible D match to TRBD1 (5 bases). Germline CDR1 and CDR2: MDHEN and SYDVKM. V was clipped by 4 bases and J by 1 base, with 11 bases between them. The CDR3 runs to 15 residues. CDR3: CASSSGGGSNQPQHF. DNA of the CDR3: TGTGCCAGCAGTTCCGGGGGAGGGAGCAATCAGCCCCAGCATTTT.

This chain links TRBV6-1 with TRBJ1-2, with TRBD1 matching 9 bases. The V gene's germline CDR1 is MNHNS and CDR2 SASEGT. The ends lost 3 bases at V and 7 bases at J; junction bases unmatched: 9. The CDR3 sequence is 15 residues long. The CDR3 sequence: CASSDWGQGSGGYTF. CDR3 sequence (DNA): TGTGCCAGCAGTGATTGGGGACAGGGTTCGGGTGGCTACACCTTC.